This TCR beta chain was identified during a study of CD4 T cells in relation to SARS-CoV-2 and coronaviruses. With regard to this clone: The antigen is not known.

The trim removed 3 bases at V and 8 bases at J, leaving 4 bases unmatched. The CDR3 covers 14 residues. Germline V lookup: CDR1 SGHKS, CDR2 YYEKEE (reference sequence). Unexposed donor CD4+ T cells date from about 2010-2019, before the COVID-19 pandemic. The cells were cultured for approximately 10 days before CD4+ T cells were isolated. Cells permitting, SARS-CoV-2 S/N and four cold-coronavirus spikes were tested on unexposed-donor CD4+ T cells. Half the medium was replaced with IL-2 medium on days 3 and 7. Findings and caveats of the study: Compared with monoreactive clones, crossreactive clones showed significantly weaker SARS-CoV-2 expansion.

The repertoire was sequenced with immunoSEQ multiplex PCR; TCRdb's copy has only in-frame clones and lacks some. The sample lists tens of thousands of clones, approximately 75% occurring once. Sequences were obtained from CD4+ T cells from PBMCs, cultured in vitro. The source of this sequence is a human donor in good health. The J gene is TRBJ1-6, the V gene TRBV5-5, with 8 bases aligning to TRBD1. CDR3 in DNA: TGTGCCAGCAGCTGGAAGACAGGGGATTCACCCCTCCACTTT. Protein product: CASSWKTGDSPLHF.